The next 9 T cell receptor beta chains were all read from a single sample in a study of cytomegalovirus exposure and HLA in healthy donors. With 60 Vbeta and 13 Jbeta primers, the PCR was carried out. Profiling relied on immunoSEQ multiplex PCR, and the TCRdb table lists in-frame clones only, not all of them. The sample consists of 150,000 to 200,000 clones, 9.5% of them appearing once. The sequenced material came from PBMCs. These receptors all stem from a woman aged 30 to 39 in good health and CMV-seropositive.

The chain is built from TRBV29-1 and TRBJ2-3; D call uncertain. Germline values: CDR1 SQVTM, CDR2 ANQGSEA. With 1 base removed from V and 11 bases from J, the gap between germline ends came to 7 bases. The CDR3 has 10 amino acids. The CDR3 loop reads CSVEGELQYF. In DNA form, the CDR3 reads TGCAGCGTTGAAGGAGAATTGCAGTATTTT.

This clone was counted a few times. The genes are TRBV2 and TRBJ2-1, with 8 bases lining up with TRBD2. CDR3 length: 15 residues. CDR1 is SNHLY, CDR2 FYNNEI, per germline. After removal of 7 bases from V and 4 bases from J, the junction contained 9 bases not matched to a gene. The CDR3 nucleotides are TGTGCCAGCACCCGGGGGGGCCAGTTTTACAATGAGCAGTTCTTC. This sequence encodes CASTRGGQFYNEQFF.

This clone turned up a few times. J is TRBJ2-7 and V is TRBV7-9; 7 bases are a match to TRBD1. CDR1 is SEHNR, CDR2 FQNEAQ, per germline (reference sequence). Trimming cost V 4 bases and J 4 bases; bases outside gene matches: 16. This CDR3 is built from 17 residues. In nucleotides, the CDR3 is TGTGCCAGCAGCTCCCCCGGGAACCGGGACAGACCTTACGAGCAGTACTTC. Protein: CASSSPGNRDRPYEQYF.

This clone has only a few counts. The V call is TRBV10-1, the J call TRBJ2-7, with 8 positions matching TRBD1. The V segment lost 4 bases and the J segment 5 bases; nucleotides outside the gene matches: 7. The CDR3 has 14 amino acids. CDR1 and CDR2 from the germline V gene are WNHNN and SYGVQD (reference sequence). The CDR3 DNA follows: TGCGCCAGCAGTGTAGGTACAGGGGGTCACGAGCAGTACTTC. This translates into CASSVGTGGHEQYF.

The chain has TRBV7-9 and TRBJ2-3, with D possibly TRBD1 on 5 matching bases. The germline V gene encodes CDR1 SEHNR and CDR2 FQNEAQ (reference sequence). CDR3 length: 14 amino acids. The V end was cut by 4 bases, the J end by 2 bases, with 10 bases between. The chain's CDR3 is CASSSGILTDTQYF. CDR3 nucleotide sequence: TGTGCCAGCAGCTCAGGGATACTCACAGATACGCAGTATTTT.

The chain carries TRBV7-2 and TRBJ2-2; 13 bases line up with TRBD2. The CDR3 has 17 amino acids. The germline V gene encodes CDR1 SGHTA and CDR2 FQGNSA. V shed 2 bases, J shed 6 bases, and the junction held 6 bases outside the gene matches. For the CDR3, the DNA is TGTGCCAGCAGCTTACAGGCACTAGCGGGAGGGGCCGGGGAGCTGTTTTTT. Translation gives CASSLQALAGGAGELFF.

CDR3 DNA sequence: TGTGCCAGCAGCCTCTATCGGGGAGACTACGAGCAGTACTTC. Protein sequence: CASSLYRGDYEQYF. V usage is TRBV14 and J usage is TRBJ2-7; possibly TRBD2 for D (5 bases). The germline V gene has CDR1 SGHDN and CDR2 FVKESK. The CDR3 spans 14 residues. V was cut by 4 bases and J by 3 bases, with 13 bases left in between.

The V call is TRBV5-1, the J call TRBJ1-4; the D is unclear. The V end lost 4 bases, the J end lost 3 bases, and 13 bases lay between the germline ends. CDR3 length equals 15 residues. The germline CDR1 and CDR2 sequences are SGHRS and YFSETQ. This CDR3 is CASSPEPGANEKLFF. The CDR3 DNA is TGCGCCAGCAGCCCCGAACCGGGAGCTAATGAAAAACTGTTTTTT. The full variable domain, completed using reference TRBV5-1 and TRBJ1-4, is KAGVTQTPRYLIKTRGQQVTLSCSPISGHRSVSWYQQTPGQGLQFLFEYFSETQRNKGNFPGRFSGRQFSNSRSEMNVSTLELGDSALYLCASSPEPGANEKLFFGSGTQLSVL.

This clone was seen a few times. The chain employs TRBV4-1 and TRBJ2-7; TRBD2 matches 10 bases. CDR1 is MGHRA and CDR2 is YSYEKL in the germline V gene. V lost 1 base to trimming and J lost 5 bases; unmatched junction nucleotides: 8. The CDR3 extends over 16 amino acids. The CDR3 DNA follows: TGCGCCAGCAGCCAAGCTGAGCGGGAGGGCCGGGACGAGCAGTACTTC. Amino acid sequence: CASSQAEREGRDEQYF.